A single sample gave rise to the 19 T cell receptor beta chains below, sequenced in a study of shared clonotypes between healthy human individuals. Measured with immunoSEQ multiplex PCR; TCRdb has only the in-frame clones, and not every one. Of 2 million to 2.5 million clones in the sample, around 95% were seen once. The sequenced material came from naive CD4+ T cells sorted from blood. Stated subset: CD45RA+ positively selected. Source of these receptors: a man aged 18 to 30 in good health.

The CDR3 nucleotides are TGTGCCATCAGGGCAGGGCCTGAAGAGACCCAGTACTTC. Encoded protein: CAIRAGPEETQYF. The rearrangement joins TRBV10-3 to TRBJ2-5; possible D gene TRBD1, 5 bases. V lost 6 bases and J 3 bases, leaving 11 bases between the germline ends. Germline loops: CDR1 ENHRY, CDR2 SYGVKD. This CDR3 has 13 residues.

The rearrangement uses TRBV4-1 and TRBJ2-3, with a tentative D call TRBD2 (6 bases). CDR1 and CDR2 (germline): MGHRA, YSYEKL. Trimming cost V 2 bases and J 1 base, with 13 bases left between them. CDR3 size: 16 residues. DNA for the CDR3: TGCGCCAGCAGCCAAATAGCGGCGGACCGCACAGATACGCAGTATTTT. Protein product: CASSQIAADRTDTQYF.

The gene calls are TRBV5-1 and TRBJ1-3, with 8 bases fitting TRBD1. The junction had 4 bases not matched to a gene; V was cut back by 0 bases and J by 2 bases. This CDR3 comprises 16 residues. Germline V CDR1 and CDR2: SGHRS, YFSETQ. The CDR3 protein is CASSLGGQGAGNTIYF. As DNA, the CDR3 is TGCGCCAGCAGCTTGGGCGGACAGGGCGCTGGAAACACCATATATTTT. The full variable domain, its missing parts supplied by reference TRBV5-1 and TRBJ1-3, is KAGVTQTPRYLIKTRGQQVTLSCSPISGHRSVSWYQQTPGQGLQFLFEYFSETQRNKGNFPGRFSGRQFSNSRSEMNVSTLELGDSALYLCASSLGGQGAGNTIYFGEGSWLTVV.

The chain carries TRBV28 and TRBJ1-4; D remains ambiguous. Germline-derived CDR1 and CDR2 are MDHEN and SYDVKM. This CDR3 has 13 amino acids. Trimming pared 6 bases from V and 7 bases from J, leaving 12 bases between. The CDR3 here is CASSPGDVEKLFF. As DNA, the CDR3 is TGTGCCAGCAGCCCCGGGGATGTTGAAAAACTGTTTTTT.

This clone has only one observation. The chain employs TRBV19 and TRBJ2-3; D call uncertain. This CDR3 is 12 amino acids long. Per the germline V gene, CDR1 is LNHDA and CDR2 is SQIVND (reference sequence). Between the trimmed V and J ends, which lost 3 bases and 11 bases, there was a span of 12 bases. This CDR3 is CASSILATEQYF. In DNA form, the CDR3 reads TGTGCCAGTAGTATTTTGGCGACTGAGCAGTATTTT.

The J gene is TRBJ2-5, the V gene TRBV10-2; the match to TRBD1 covers 10 bases. Looked up from germline, CDR1 is WSHSY and CDR2 is SAAADI. The V and J ends lost 6 bases and 13 bases, in that order; junction bases with no gene match: 20. The CDR3 runs to 16 residues. The DNA of the CDR3 is TGCGCCAGCAGGGCCACCGGGACAGGGGACGGGACCCCCGGGTACTTC. This encodes CASRATGTGDGTPGYF.

This chain joins TRBV29-1 and TRBJ2-7; 11 nucleotides agree with TRBD2. The J segment lost 7 bases and the V segment lost 6 bases, leaving 20 bases of the junction unmatched. Germline CDR1 and CDR2: SQVTM and ANQGSEA. This CDR3 has 17 amino acids. This chain's CDR3 is CSVQVDGQLAGAGEQYF. The DNA for the CDR3 is TGCAGCGTCCAGGTGGACGGCCAACTAGCGGGAGCCGGGGAGCAGTACTTC.

This clone was seen only once. The V and J genes are TRBV27 and TRBJ2-6; D is ambiguous. V dropped 6 bases and J dropped 0 bases, with 6 bases sitting between them. Germline CDR1 and CDR2: MNHEY and SMNVEV (reference sequence). The CDR3 sequence is 14 residues long. This chain's CDR3 is CASSHGSGANVLTF. The CDR3 coding sequence is TGTGCCAGCAGCCACGGCTCTGGGGCCAACGTCCTGACTTTC.

The chain employs TRBV7-9 and TRBJ1-2, with 11 bases fitting TRBD1. The length of the CDR3 is 15 residues. Germline assignment: CDR1 SEHNR and CDR2 FQNEAQ (reference sequence). V lost 3 bases, J lost 9 bases, and 9 bases stayed unmatched. CDR3 in DNA: TGTGCCAGCAGCTTCCGGGACAGGGGGATTGAGAGCTACACCTTC. This codes for CASSFRDRGIESYTF.

V is TRBV5-1 and J is TRBJ2-1, with D possibly being TRBD1 (5 bases). Germline assignment: CDR1 SGHRS and CDR2 YFSETQ. The CDR3 extends over 12 amino acids. Trimming cost V 5 bases and J 4 bases, with 7 bases left between them. The CDR3 sequence is CASRTAYNEQFF. The CDR3 region has the DNA TGCGCCAGCAGGACAGCTTACAATGAGCAGTTCTTC.

The chain employs TRBV18 and TRBJ1-1; 8 bases agree with TRBD1. Looked up from germline, CDR1 is KGHSH and CDR2 is LQKENI. V was clipped by 4 bases and J by 1 base; unmatched bases: 5. The CDR3 runs to 15 residues. The CDR3 DNA reads as TGTGCCAGCTCACAGGGACAGGCCAAGAACACTGAAGCTTTCTTT. Encoded protein: CASSQGQAKNTEAFF.

This clone was seen a few times. V usage is TRBV10-3 and J usage is TRBJ1-2; D unresolved. CDR3 length equals 13 residues. With 6 bases removed from V and 8 bases from J, the gap between germline ends came to 16 bases. Germline V gives CDR1 ENHRY, CDR2 SYGVKD. The CDR3 region has the DNA TGTGCCATCAGCGCGGACCTCGGGAGAGGCTACACCTTC. Translation gives CAISADLGRGYTF.

This chain uses TRBV4-3 with TRBJ1-2, with 9 bases aligning to TRBD1. The V gene's germline CDR1 is LGHNA and CDR2 YSLEER. This CDR3 has 15 amino acids. V dropped 1 base and J dropped 10; count of bases not matched to a gene: 10. Written as DNA, the CDR3 is TGCGCCAGCAGCCAAGGGGGGACAGGGCGAGAGGACTACACCTTC. Residues: CASSQGGTGREDYTF.

The CDR3 region is CASSEAGVFTDTQYF. The CDR3 nucleotides are TGTGCCAGCAGTGAAGCAGGGGTCTTCACAGATACGCAGTATTTT. The chain joins TRBV2 to TRBJ2-3; D is perhaps TRBD1 (5 bases). CDR1 and CDR2 (germline): SNHLY, FYNNEI. This CDR3 spans 15 amino acids. V lost 0 bases and J lost 2, with 9 bases in between.

This sequence joins TRBV6-5 and TRBJ2-7; tentative D call: TRBD1 (5 bases). The V gene's germline CDR1 is MNHEY and CDR2 SVGAGI. V gave up 2 bases and J gave up 4 bases, with 18 bases separating them. The CDR3 runs to 16 residues. The DNA of the CDR3 is TGTGCCAGCAGTTACACCAACAGGCCTGGTTGGTACGAGCAGTACTTC. It yields the protein CASSYTNRPGWYEQYF.

The chain employs TRBV9 and TRBJ2-1, with TRBD2 matching 9 bases. The length of the CDR3 is 13 residues. V lost 5 bases, J lost 9 bases, and 6 bases stayed unmatched. Germline-derived CDR1 and CDR2 are SGDLS and YYNGEE. The CDR3 coding sequence is TGTGCCAGCAGAAAGACTAGCGGAGGTGAGCAGTTCTTC. This codes for CASRKTSGGEQFF.

The V gene is TRBV6-1, the J gene TRBJ2-3; D is undetermined. This CDR3 region has 14 residues. V was trimmed by 1 base and J by 2 bases, leaving 7 bases between them. Germline values: CDR1 MNHNS, CDR2 SASEGT. The CDR3 loop reads CASSEGLATDTQYF. CDR3 coding DNA: TGTGCCAGCAGTGAAGGCCTGGCCACAGATACGCAGTATTTT.

V and J are TRBV19 and TRBJ2-5; tentatively, D is TRBD1 (6 bases). Deletions cut 5 bases from V and 2 bases from J, with 12 bases between. The CDR3 has 14 residues. Germline lookup yields CDR1 LNHDA and CDR2 SQIVND (reference sequence). The CDR3 nucleotides are TGTGCCAGTAGTTCCGGGACACCACAAGAGACCCAGTACTTC. Its protein is CASSSGTPQETQYF.

The rearrangement links TRBV21-1 to TRBJ2-1; TRBD2 is taken as the D call from the table, unchecked against the DNA. TRBV21-1 corresponds to a pseudogene. The CDR3 covers 16 residues. The DNA for the CDR3 is TGTGCCAGCAGCAAAACGGGACTAGCGGACTACAATGAGCAGTTCTTC. This encodes CASSKTGLADYNEQFF.